The 17 T cell receptor beta chains given below trace back to one sample, sequenced in a study of T cell clonality in common variable immunodeficiency. Assay: immunoSEQ multiplex PCR; the TCRdb copy retains only in-frame clones and omits some. The profile covers 10,000 to 12,000 clones, none occurring a single time. Overall study findings and caveats: In common variable immunodeficiency, TCR beta chains reportedly carried fewer deletions and N-nucleotide insertions.

These receptors' antigens are unknown. Sequences were obtained from peripheral blood mononuclear cells. These receptors came from a human donor with common variable immunodeficiency.

This clone was detected only a few times. From the germline J gene comes the end of the CDR3, since the read stops 3 residues before it. The J gene is TRBJ1-5, the V gene TRBV18; tentatively, D is TRBD1 (6 bases). CDR1 is KGHSH, CDR2 LQKENI, per germline. V lost 2 bases, J lost 7 bases, and 15 bases lay in between. The CDR3 sequence is 15 residues long. CDR3 loop: CASSPDPGTSQPQHF. The part of the CDR3 DNA that was read is TGTGCCAGCTCACCAGATCCGGGGACAAGCCAGCCC.

This clone was observed a handful of times. The read terminates 3 residues ahead of where the CDR3 ends, so the germline J gene completes it. The chain is built from TRBV19 and TRBJ1-3; a possible D gene is TRBD1 (5 bases). This CDR3 region has 15 residues. Germline V gives CDR1 LNHDA, CDR2 SQIVND (reference sequence). V lost 3 bases and J lost 4, with 13 bases in between. The CDR3: CASSMETVVGNTIYF. The sequenced CDR3 bases are TGTGCCAGTAGTATGGAGACAGTCGTCGGAAACACC.

A remark on this clone: Read sequence stops 3 residues before the CDR3 end, and the germline J gene provides the missing end. The gene calls are TRBV18 and TRBJ2-2; 10 nucleotides match TRBD2. Germline CDR1 is KGHSH and CDR2 is LQKENI. The CDR3 is made up of 17 amino acids. The trim removed 1 base at V and 4 bases at J, leaving 6 bases unmatched. Incomplete CDR3 DNA: TGTGCCAGCTCACCACTGGGCCTAGCGGGAGTCACCGGGGAG. This sequence encodes CASSPLGLAGVTGE. The complete CDR3 sequence is CASSPLGLAGVTGELFF.

Relative to its sample, this clone is medium-sized. With the read ending 3 residues before the CDR3 end, the germline J gene is used to fill in that end. The rearrangement links TRBV29-1 to TRBJ1-4, with D perhaps TRBD1 (6 bases). This CDR3 has 14 residues. Germline CDR1 SQVTM, CDR2 ANQGSEA. V was shortened by 3 bases and J by 3 bases, with 11 bases between the two germline ends. The covered CDR3 bases are TGCAGCGTTGATTCGGACAGCCCTAATGAAAAA. Residues: CSVDSDSPNEK. The entire CDR3 protein reads CSVDSDSPNEKLFF.

Judged by abundance, this clone is medium-sized. The sequence runs out 3 residues before the end of the CDR3; the remainder is reconstructed from the germline J gene. The V call is TRBV7-2, the J call TRBJ2-4; D not resolved. Looked up from germline, CDR1 is SGHTA and CDR2 is FQGNSA. The germline V and J ends were trimmed by 0 bases and 6 bases, with 9 bases remaining between them. This CDR3 has 14 residues. The CDR3 bases that were read are TGTGCCAGCAGCTTAGCTTCGGTACGAAACATT. The encoded protein is CASSLASVRNI. The entire CDR3 protein is CASSLASVRNIQYF.

This clone has just a few counts. The CDR3 is cut off 3 residues early in the read; its end comes from the germline J gene. The J gene is TRBJ2-1, the V gene TRBV18; TRBD2 agrees at 8 bases. V lost 3 bases and J lost 0; bases outside the gene matches: 10. Germline loops: CDR1 KGHSH, CDR2 LQKENI. The CDR3 spans 18 residues. The CDR3: CASSPDAGGETSYNEQFF. The covered CDR3 bases are TGTGCCAGCTCACCCGATGCGGGGGGCGAAACCTCCTACAATGAG.

To note about this clone: From the germline J gene comes the end of the CDR3, since the read stops 3 residues before it. The J gene is TRBJ2-7, the V gene TRBV6-1; no definite D call. There are 13 residues in the CDR3. The ends were cut back, 0 bases at V and 3 bases at J, with 6 bases in the middle. Germline V gene sequence: CDR1 MNHNS, CDR2 SASEGT. CDR3 DNA (partial): TGTGCCAGCAGTGAAGCGTTCAACTACGAG. Protein sequence: CASSEAFNYE. The CDR3 reads in full as CASSEAFNYEQYF.

Concerning this clone itself: The missing CDR3 end, 3 residues past where the read stops, is filled in from the germline J gene. The chain is built from TRBV18 and TRBJ2-1; TRBD2 aligns across 12 bases. J was trimmed by 2 bases and V by 4 bases; bases with no gene match: 0. CDR3 length: 15 residues. Germline-derived CDR1 and CDR2 are KGHSH and LQKENI. The sequenced CDR3 bases are TGTGCCAGCTCACGGACTAGCGGGGCCTACAATGAG. This codes for CASSRTSGAYNE. The full CDR3 protein is CASSRTSGAYNEQFF.

Concerning this clone: From the germline J gene comes the end of the CDR3, since the read stops 3 residues before it. This chain connects TRBV19 to TRBJ2-7, with 11 nucleotides matching TRBD1. J gave up 0 bases and V 4 bases, and 5 bases lay outside the gene matches. CDR1 is LNHDA, CDR2 SQIVND, per germline (reference sequence). The CDR3 covers 16 residues. The CDR3 protein is CASSRWDRGISYEQYF. CDR3 DNA, as far as it was read: TGTGCCAGTAGTAGGTGGGACAGGGGGATCTCCTACGAG.

Concerning this clone: The read ends 3 residues early relative to the CDR3; the germline J gene fills the gap. The chain couples TRBV20-1 to TRBJ2-7; TRBD2 matches 9 bases. V trimming: 0 bases; J trimming: 4 bases; junction bases outside the gene matches: 10. The germline V gene has CDR1 DFQATT and CDR2 SNEGSKA (reference sequence). CDR3 length equals 16 residues. This CDR3 is CSARDSGREGRYEQYF. The sequenced part of the CDR3 DNA is TGCAGTGCTAGAGATTCCGGGCGGGAGGGCCGGTACGAG.

This clone has a handful of counts. The sequenced fragment ends 3 residues before the CDR3 boundary, so the rest is inferred from the germline J gene. The chain recombines TRBV7-2 with TRBJ2-7; D is uncertain. Germline CDR1 is SGHTA and CDR2 is FQGNSA. The CDR3 length is 14 residues. Trimming removed 5 bases from V and 2 bases from J, with 13 bases in between. The CDR3 reads CASSVDIATYEQYF. Partial CDR3 DNA: TGTGCCAGCAGCGTCGACATCGCTACCTACGAG.

This clone was counted a few times. From the germline J gene comes the end of the CDR3, since the read stops 3 residues before it. The chain has TRBV18 and TRBJ2-3, with D perhaps TRBD2 (6 bases). Germline V gene sequence: CDR1 KGHSH, CDR2 LQKENI. Trimming took off 1 base at V and 4 bases at J, with 24 bases between the two ends. CDR3 length equals 19 residues. The CDR3 DNA, read in part, is TGTGCCAGCTCACCACTTAGCGGCCAAATAACGCAGGAGGCAGATACG. Its translation is CASSPLSGQITQEADT. The full-length CDR3 reads as CASSPLSGQITQEADTQYF.

Turning to this clone: Read coverage stops 3 residues before the CDR3 terminus; the germline J gene supplies the remainder. This chain joins TRBV18 and TRBJ2-1; possibly TRBD2 for D (5 bases). The germline V gene has CDR1 KGHSH and CDR2 LQKENI. This CDR3 comprises 14 residues. Trimming shortened V by 3 bases and J by 7 bases, and 13 bases separated the two germline ends. CDR3 protein: CASSPLDWGNEQFF. The covered CDR3 bases are TGTGCCAGCTCACCTTTGGACTGGGGAAATGAG.

By share of the sample, this clone is medium-sized. An end of the junction differs from the germline gene, which may be a read error. The CDR3 is cut off 3 residues early in the read; its end comes from the germline J gene. This chain joins TRBV4-2 and TRBJ1-2; D not certain. This CDR3 region has 15 residues. Germline CDR1 LGHNA, CDR2 YNFKEQ. The CDR3 protein is CASSQDPPVSYGYTF. The CDR3 bases that were read are TGCGCCAGCAGCCAAGACCCTCCAGTGAGCTATGGC.

With regard to this clone: Sequencing ends 3 residues short of the CDR3 end; the germline J gene provides the rest. The chain employs TRBV7-2 and TRBJ2-3; TRBD1 matches at 7 bases. The germline V gene encodes CDR1 SGHTA and CDR2 FQGNSA. This CDR3 spans 15 amino acids. V was pared by 7 bases and J by 1 base, with 8 bases of the junction left unmatched. The CDR3 DNA, read in part, is TGTGCCAGCAACTTCTGGGACAGACGCACAGATACG. This gives the protein CASNFWDRRTDT. The full CDR3 is CASNFWDRRTDTQYF.

This clone has a handful of counts. The read ends 3 residues early relative to the CDR3; the germline J gene fills the gap. The chain couples TRBV7-6 to TRBJ1-1; 7 nucleotides match TRBD1. Germline V lookup: CDR1 SGHVS, CDR2 FNYEAQ. Trimming took 3 bases from V and 1 from J; bases not matched to a gene: 5. This CDR3 region has 15 residues. CDR3 DNA, as far as it was read: TGTGCCAGCAGCTTCCGGACAGGTTGGAACACTGAA. It encodes CASSFRTGWNTE. From start to end, the CDR3 is CASSFRTGWNTEAFF.

About this clone itself: The read terminates 3 residues before the CDR3 end, so the remaining end is supplied by the germline J gene. The chain couples TRBV30 to TRBJ2-1, with D tentatively TRBD2 (5 bases). The V gene's germline CDR1 is GTSNPN and CDR2 SVGIG (reference sequence). Trimming removed 2 bases from V and 7 bases from J, with 18 bases in between. CDR3 length equals 15 residues. CDR3 bases read: TGTGCCTGGAGTCTGATTTGGCGGGCTGGAAATGAG. Amino acids: CAWSLIWRAGNE. The entire CDR3 protein is CAWSLIWRAGNEQFF.